Below, 32 T cell receptor beta chains from the same sample are listed, as sequenced in a study of brain T cells in children with intractable seizures. Surgery cases with the highest brain T cell transcript signatures were chosen for sequencing. Method: immunoSEQ multiplex PCR; TCRdb's copy keeps in-frame clones and lacks some. The sample yields about 3,600 clones, about 78% seen once. Specimen: resected brain tissue, collected at surgery. The receptors originated from a girl aged 2 to 9 with Rasmussen encephalitis and intractable seizures.

The J gene is TRBJ1-2, the V gene TRBV19; tentatively, D is TRBD1 (5 bases). This CDR3 comprises 13 residues. Trimming stripped 5 bases from V and 4 bases from J, with 11 bases between. Germline CDR1 is LNHDA and CDR2 is SQIVND (reference sequence). The CDR3 sequence is CASSAGTVYGYTF. The CDR3 nucleotides are TGTGCCAGTAGTGCCGGGACGGTCTATGGCTACACCTTC. Filled out from reference TRBV19 and TRBJ1-2, the complete variable domain reads DGGITQSPKYLFRKEGQNVTLSCEQNLNHDAMYWYRQDPGQGLRLIYYSQIVNDFQKGDIAEGYSVSREKKESFPLTVTSAQKNPTAFYLCASSAGTVYGYTFGSGTRLTVV.

V is TRBV4-1 and J is TRBJ2-7, with D possibly TRBD2 on 5 matching bases. The CDR3 consists of 14 residues. The germline gives CDR1 MGHRA, CDR2 YSYEKL. Trimming shortened V by 2 bases and J by 0 bases, and 8 bases separated the two germline ends. In nucleotides, the CDR3 is TGCGCCAGCAGCCAAACCGGGGTCTCCTACGAGCAGTACTTC. It translates to CASSQTGVSYEQYF.

V usage is TRBV7-9 and J usage is TRBJ1-1; 7 bases line up with TRBD1. The CDR3 has 15 residues. V trimming: 5 bases; J trimming: 4 bases; junction bases outside the gene matches: 10. In germline, CDR1 is SEHNR, CDR2 FQNEAQ (reference sequence). CDR3 region: CASSGQQGIATEAFF. CDR3 sequence (DNA): TGTGCCAGCAGCGGGCAACAGGGGATCGCCACTGAAGCTTTCTTT. Full variable domain (remainder filled in from reference TRBV7-9 and TRBJ1-1): DTGVSQNPRHKITKRGQNVTFRCDPISEHNRLYWYRQTLGQGPEFLTYFQNEAQLEKSRLLSDRFSAERPKGSFSTLEIQRTEQGDSAMYLCASSGQQGIATEAFFGQGTRLTVV.

This clone came up a few times. The chain combines TRBV11-3 with TRBJ2-4, with 10 bases aligning to TRBD2. V shed 0 bases, J shed 1 base, and the junction held 9 bases outside the gene matches. The germline gives CDR1 SGHNT, CDR2 YENEEA. The CDR3 covers 19 residues. DNA of the CDR3: TGTGCCAGCAGCTTAGAGCGGCTAGCGGGAGTTAGGGCCAAAAACATTCAGTACTTC. Its protein is CASSLERLAGVRAKNIQYF.

The chain uses TRBV7-9 and TRBJ2-7; 8 nucleotides line up with TRBD2. Germline values: CDR1 SEHNR, CDR2 FQNEAQ (reference sequence). The CDR3 length is 15 residues. With V trimmed by 5 bases and J by 6 bases, 12 bases remained unmatched. The CDR3 region is CASSRRREGRFEQYF. The CDR3, as DNA: TGTGCCAGCAGCCGCCGCCGGGAGGGCCGTTTCGAGCAGTACTTC.

The CDR3 region is CASSPGGINEQFF. The CDR3 region has the DNA TGTGCCAGCAGCCCCGGAGGAATCAATGAGCAGTTCTTC. The chain carries TRBV5-5 and TRBJ2-1; possibly TRBD2 for D (5 bases). This CDR3 has 13 residues. The ends were cut back, 4 bases at V and 6 bases at J, with 11 bases in the middle. Germline V gives CDR1 SGHKS, CDR2 YYEKEE (reference sequence).

The chain couples TRBV9 to TRBJ2-2, with D possibly being TRBD2 (6 bases). Trimming removed 1 base from V and 3 bases from J, with 7 bases in between. CDR1 and CDR2 (germline): SGDLS, YYNGEE. The CDR3 extends over 14 amino acids. The chain's CDR3 is CASSVWGDTGELFF. For the CDR3, the DNA is TGTGCCAGCAGCGTATGGGGGGACACCGGGGAGCTGTTTTTT.

The CDR3 loop is CAWSGQGTIGYTF. CDR3 nucleotide sequence: TGTGCCTGGAGTGGACAGGGGACGATTGGCTACACCTTC. This chain uses TRBV30 with TRBJ1-2, with 8 bases fitting TRBD1. The CDR3 totals 13 residues. J gave up 7 bases and V 1 base, and 5 bases lay outside the gene matches. Germline-derived CDR1 and CDR2 are GTSNPN and SVGIG (reference sequence).

This chain connects TRBV18 to TRBJ2-1; D gene ambiguous. CDR3 length equals 13 residues. Germline CDR1 KGHSH, CDR2 LQKENI. Trimming left V 3 bases short and J 5 bases short, with 8 bases between. The CDR3 region has the DNA TGTGCCAGCTCACCGGTAATCGACAATGAGCAGTTCTTC. It codes for CASSPVIDNEQFF.

This clone has more than one count but fewer than ten. V and J are TRBV7-8 and TRBJ2-1; TRBD2 aligns across 9 bases. The V segment lost 0 bases and the J segment 0 bases; nucleotides outside the gene matches: 9. The CDR3 extends over 19 amino acids. Per the germline V gene, CDR1 is SGHVS and CDR2 is FQNEAQ. In nucleotides, the CDR3 is TGTGCCAGCAGCTTAGCGAATCGACTAGCGGTTAGCTCCTACAATGAGCAGTTCTTC. Residues: CASSLANRLAVSSYNEQFF. Full variable domain (outside the CDR3, taken from reference TRBV7-8 and TRBJ2-1): GAGVSQSPRYKVAKRGQDVALRCDPISGHVSLFWYQQALGQGPEFLTYFQNEAQLDKSGLPSDRFFAERPEGSVSTLKIQRTQQEDSAVYLCASSLANRLAVSSYNEQFFGPGTRLTVL.

CDR3 residues: CASSLLGGGLAINEQYF. The CDR3 DNA follows: TGTGCCAGCAGTTTATTGGGGGGGGGACTAGCTATCAACGAGCAGTACTTC. This chain joins TRBV27 and TRBJ2-7, with 9 positions matching TRBD2. CDR3 length: 17 residues. Germline values: CDR1 MNHEY, CDR2 SMNVEV (reference sequence). J gave up 5 bases and V 1 base, and 12 bases lay outside the gene matches.

In its sample, this clone is medium-sized. This rearrangement joins TRBV4-1 to TRBJ1-5; no clear D. The CDR3 consists of 14 residues. Germline assignment: CDR1 MGHRA and CDR2 YSYEKL. Trimming shortened V by 4 bases and J by 6 bases, and 13 bases separated the two germline ends. DNA for the CDR3: TGCGCCAGCAGCCTTCAGGAAAACCTTCAGCCCCAGCATTTT. It codes for CASSLQENLQPQHF.

The V call is TRBV4-1, the J call TRBJ1-3, with 10 bases that match TRBD1. CDR3 length: 17 amino acids. Germline CDR1 MGHRA, CDR2 YSYEKL. Trimming cost V 4 bases and J 3 bases; bases outside gene matches: 9. This CDR3 is CASSPTPGQGFGNTIYF. The CDR3 DNA reads TGCGCCAGCAGCCCAACACCGGGACAGGGGTTTGGAAACACCATATATTTT.

CDR3 loop: CASSKEPQEAQHF. The CDR3 DNA is TGTGCCAGCAGCAAAGAACCCCAGGAGGCCCAGCATTTT. The gene calls are TRBV21-1 and TRBJ1-5. TRBV21-1 is a documented pseudogene. The CDR3 totals 13 residues.

This chain connects TRBV18 to TRBJ1-3; no reliable D call. The CDR3 is made up of 16 amino acids. Germline V gene data show CDR1 as KGHSH and CDR2 as LQKENI. V was pared by 5 bases and J by 0 bases, with 14 bases between. The CDR3 region is CASSKNDAISGNTIYF. CDR3 in DNA: TGTGCCAGCTCAAAGAACGACGCAATCTCTGGAAACACCATATATTTT.

This clone was counted once. The chain carries TRBV27 and TRBJ2-1; D remains unclear. Trimming shortened V by 2 bases and J by 0 bases, and 8 bases separated the two germline ends. Looked up from germline, CDR1 is MNHEY and CDR2 is SMNVEV (reference sequence). The CDR3 has 15 amino acids. Here the CDR3 DNA reads TGTGCCAGCAGTTTAGCGGTAGGCTCCTACAATGAGCAGTTCTTC. Amino acids: CASSLAVGSYNEQFF.

The V call is TRBV7-9, the J call TRBJ1-5; unclear D gene. V lost 5 bases, J lost 2 bases, and 10 bases lay in between. Looked up from germline, CDR1 is SEHNR and CDR2 is FQNEAQ (reference sequence). This CDR3 spans 14 amino acids. The CDR3 sequence: CASSESVGNQPQHF. For the CDR3, the DNA is TGTGCCAGCAGCGAGAGTGTAGGCAATCAGCCCCAGCATTTT.

This sequence joins TRBV3-1 (or the pseudogene TRBV3-2) and TRBJ2-1, with a tentative D call TRBD1 (5 bases). Trimming removed 0 bases at V and 0 bases at J, with 12 bases between. The CDR3 totals 17 residues. Germline assignment: CDR1 LGHDT and CDR2 YNNKEL (reference sequence). Here the CDR3 DNA reads TGTGCCAGCAGCCAAGAATGGCAGGGTGGCTCCTACAATGAGCAGTTCTTC. It codes for CASSQEWQGGSYNEQFF.

This clone qualifies as medium-sized (0.01 to 0.1%). This chain joins TRBV28 and TRBJ2-7, with TRBD2 matching 10 bases. Looked up from germline, CDR1 is MDHEN and CDR2 is SYDVKM. The CDR3 is 15 amino acids. Losses at the gene ends were 2 bases for V and 2 bases for J; bases not matched to a gene: 3. The CDR3: CASSLGLAEAYEQYF. The CDR3 DNA sequence: TGTGCCAGCAGTTTAGGACTAGCGGAGGCCTACGAGCAGTACTTC.

This clone was recorded once. The chain couples TRBV7-9 to TRBJ1-2; D is possibly TRBD1 (6 bases). V was pared by 1 base and J by 8 bases, with 20 bases between. Germline V lookup: CDR1 SEHNR, CDR2 FQNEAQ (reference sequence). This CDR3 contains 16 residues. The CDR3 DNA reads as TGTGCCAGCAGCTTAGTTTGGGCGAGGGGTACAGGGGGCTACACCTTC. It codes for CASSLVWARGTGGYTF.

The chain couples TRBV27 to TRBJ2-7, with 9 bases identical to TRBD1. The CDR3 loop spans 13 amino acids. Germline lookup yields CDR1 MNHEY and CDR2 SMNVEV (reference sequence). Trimming took 1 base from V and 5 from J; bases not matched to a gene: 0. The DNA of the CDR3 is TGTGCCAGCAGTTTATGGGACAGGGACGAGCAGTACTTC. Protein: CASSLWDRDEQYF.

This chain joins TRBV5-4 and TRBJ2-2; 10 bases line up with TRBD1. Losses at the gene ends were 0 bases for V and 1 base for J; bases not matched to a gene: 3. Germline V gene sequence: CDR1 SGHNT, CDR2 YYREEE (reference sequence). The CDR3 is 17 amino acids. The CDR3: CASSLGQGAQNTGELFF. CDR3 DNA sequence: TGTGCCAGCAGCTTGGGACAGGGGGCGCAGAACACCGGGGAGCTGTTTTTT.

V gene TRBV19 combines with J gene TRBJ2-7; 13 bases align to TRBD2. Germline loops: CDR1 LNHDA, CDR2 SQIVND (reference sequence). The CDR3 runs to 15 residues. The V and J ends lost 5 bases and 2 bases, in that order; junction bases with no gene match: 3. The CDR3 loop reads CASSYGLAGAYEQYF. CDR3 nucleotides: TGTGCCAGTAGTTACGGACTAGCGGGAGCCTACGAGCAGTACTTC.

The chain links TRBV6-6 to TRBJ1-4; D may be TRBD1 (5 bases). V was clipped by 5 bases and J by 5 bases, with 21 bases between them. Germline CDR1 is MNHNY and CDR2 is SVGAGI (reference sequence). This CDR3 comprises 17 residues. The CDR3 DNA reads TGTGCCAGCAGTCCTTGGGGAGGGTCGGGGGGAAATGAAAAACTGTTTTTT. This translates into CASSPWGGSGGNEKLFF.

The chain recombines TRBV5-4 with TRBJ1-2; a possible D gene is TRBD1 (5 bases). The CDR3 is 15 amino acids. The germline V and J ends were trimmed by 1 base and 4 bases, with 14 bases remaining between them. Germline V gene data show CDR1 as SGHNT and CDR2 as YYREEE (reference sequence). The CDR3 loop reads CASSLTGQGGYGYTF. The DNA of the CDR3 is TGTGCCAGCAGCTTGACCGGGCAGGGCGGCTATGGCTACACCTTC.

The chain employs TRBV7-3 and TRBJ2-5, with 8 nucleotides matching TRBD1. There are 14 residues in the CDR3. Germline V gives CDR1 SGHTA, CDR2 FQGTGA. The ends lost 5 bases at V and 3 bases at J; junction bases unmatched: 5. CDR3 bases: TGTGCCAGCAGCGAGACAGGGGCGGAAGAGACCCAGTACTTC. Amino acids: CASSETGAEETQYF.

As for this clone: A read error may be the cause here, since a much bigger clone is one base away. The chain joins TRBV27 to TRBJ2-1, with TRBD2 matching over 10 bases. Germline V CDR1 and CDR2: MNHEY, SMNVEV (reference sequence). CDR3 size: 16 residues. CDR3 sequence reads: CAGSLPLGSGRNEQFF. The DNA of the CDR3 is TGTGCCGGCAGTTTACCCCTGGGTAGCGGGAGGAATGAGCAGTTCTTC.

The rearrangement joins TRBV11-3 to TRBJ1-3; D perhaps matches TRBD1 (5 bases). This CDR3 is built from 17 residues. CDR1 and CDR2 (germline): SGHNT, YENEEA. Trimming left V 0 bases short and J 0 bases short, with 12 bases between. The CDR3 DNA reads TGTGCCAGCAGCTTAGAGCGGCCAGGGCTCTCTGGAAACACCATATATTTT. It yields the protein CASSLERPGLSGNTIYF.

V usage is TRBV7-9 and J usage is TRBJ1-1; tentatively, D is TRBD1 (6 bases). The germline gives CDR1 SEHNR, CDR2 FQNEAQ (reference sequence). This CDR3 has 13 residues. Trimming stripped 5 bases from V and 4 bases from J, with 11 bases between. In DNA form, the CDR3 reads TGTGCCAGCAGCAACCGACAGGCCACTGAAGCTTTCTTT. It yields the protein CASSNRQATEAFF.

The chain uses TRBV10-2 and TRBJ2-1, with TRBD1 identical over 10 bases. V shed 2 bases and J 3 bases; nucleotides not matched to a gene: 4. The CDR3 totals 16 residues. Germline V gene data show CDR1 as WSHSY and CDR2 as SAAADI. CDR3 sequence reads: CASSERGTGVYNEQFF. The CDR3 DNA reads as TGCGCCAGCAGTGAGAGAGGGACAGGGGTCTACAATGAGCAGTTCTTC.

V is TRBV29-1 and J is TRBJ2-7, with D tentatively TRBD2 (6 bases). The CDR3 sequence is 11 residues long. CDR1 is SQVTM, CDR2 ANQGSEA, per germline. With 3 bases removed from V and 3 bases from J, the gap between germline ends came to 6 bases. The CDR3 loop is CSVDSGYEQYF. As DNA, the CDR3 is TGCAGCGTTGATAGCGGCTACGAGCAGTACTTC.

The chain links TRBV30 to TRBJ1-1; the D gene is possibly TRBD1 (6 bases). With 1 base removed from V and 10 bases from J, the gap between germline ends came to 16 bases. The CDR3 has 13 amino acids. Germline assignment: CDR1 GTSNPN and CDR2 SVGIG (reference sequence). The CDR3 sequence: CAWSGGGGLAAFF. CDR3 coding DNA: TGTGCCTGGAGTGGAGGGGGAGGTTTGGCAGCTTTCTTT.